This is a list of T cell receptor beta chains from one sample in a study of T cells after somatic rescue of genetic block. The method was immunoSEQ multiplex PCR; TCRdb's version includes in-frame clones alone and lacks a portion of them. The repertoire holds under 150,000 clones, with about 90% as singletons. The sequenced sample consisted of peripheral blood mononuclear cells (PBMCs). The origin of the receptors is a woman aged 18 to 35. CDR3s leave out the opening cysteine and the closing phenylalanine or tryptophan. The order of the fields is J gene, V gene, CDR3 protein.

>TRBJ2-3|TRBV4-1
ASSQWLAGEDTQY
>TRBJ1-2|TRBV4-1
ASSPRQGARGYT
>TRBJ2-1|TRBV11-2
ASSRARGSYNEQF
>TRBJ2-1|TRBV2
ASRREGEQF
>TRBJ1-6|TRBV4-1
ASSQEVPASSYNSPLH
>TRBJ2-3|TRBV5-4
ASSLRGNTDTQY
>TRBJ2-7|TRBV7-9
ASSPSTGEAEYEQY
>TRBJ1-2|TRBV11-3
ASSPDGNYGYT
>TRBJ1-2|TRBV19
ASRPGTGLYGYT
>TRBJ1-2|TRBV4-2
ASSQDGDQGDYGYT
>TRBJ1-3|TRBV6-6
ATGQGDPYSGNTIY
>TRBJ2-1|TRBV4-3
ASSQARRGAYNEQF
>TRBJ1-4|TRBV9
ASSVGLQNEKLF